This entry features one T cell receptor (beta chain) sequence. There is no known antigen for this receptor. Base-call qualities are not available, and no considerably larger clone is one nucleotide away. The data derive from a study of cytomegalovirus exposure and HLA in healthy donors (dated 2017 in TCRdb). Background for the entire study: An earlier analysis of approximately 600 of the donors reported more than 250 Gb of sequence data and roughly 100 million unique TCR beta sequences from about 179 million T cells. In a later analysis, previously published TCR beta repertoires from some 640 donors were re-analyzed and high-resolution HLA genotyping was added so that TCR occurrence patterns could be studied. Rather than using new phenotypic data, the later analysis identified candidate immune exposures from TCR beta sequences and from how often those sequences occurred across donors. Typing coverage differed by locus: A, B, C, DRB1 and DQB1 were typed in roughly 620-630 donors, DQA1 in 522, DPA1 in 600 to 610, and DPB1 in approximately 450. Genome-wide SNP genotypes for about 65% of the roughly 700 donors were used in a later genetic analysis, which treated that subset as a discovery cohort. Besides the first cohort of 666 subjects, a separate validation cohort made up of 120 different subjects was used. Several DR-DQ haplotypes were handled as single units for association and clustering, since linkage in the cohort was strong. Every discovery cohort repertoire had been produced on one sequencing platform. An early release that covered fewer than 800 HLA-typed donors contained approximately 300 gigabases of sequencing data and about 93 million unique TCR sequences. Of the roughly 400 genotyped donors, 81% were placed in the genetic ancestry cluster associated with self-reported Caucasian donors. Among 398 genotyped donors of the cohort, an average of about 240,000 unique TCR beta nucleotide sequences were sequenced per donor, roughly 18% of them non-productive. Donor age, sex, ethnicity and CMV serostatus were collected together with the repertoire data. The aim of the study was to test whether cataloging public T cell receptors could identify signatures of past pathogen exposure. To predict cytomegalovirus infection status, the study combined high-throughput TCR immunosequencing, statistical association of individual TCRs with disease status, and machine learning. HLA typing included class I and class II loci at four-digit resolution. The study profiled the T cell repertoires of more than 500 subjects by immunosequencing and related them to cytomegalovirus serostatus. To decide whether each TCR beta V gene segment behaved as functional or pseudogenic, an earlier analysis of fewer than 750 of the donors relied on high-throughput TCR beta sequencing.

On the study overall, not on this receptor specifically: Three of the identified cytomegalovirus-associated TCR beta chains were confirmed in vitro to be specific for cytomegalovirus antigens. An earlier analysis of approximately 570 of the donors showed that most TCR beta V segments appeared in productive rearrangements either about 87% or about 30% of the time, which broadly matched IMGT annotations. For the cohort, immune exposure information was limited to CMV serostatus. Because counts were too low, more than 15 rarely observed V segments, including chromosome 9 orphons, were excluded from the earlier analysis of a few hundred of the donors. A later analysis found that TCR association rates varied across HLA loci, with DRB1 alleles showing the most associated TCRs and HLA-C alleles the fewest. In a later analysis, HLA-associated TCR beta chains showed more clonal expansion and lower generation probabilities than non-associated chains that were equally common. According to a later analysis, parvovirus B19, influenza, CMV and Epstein-Barr virus appeared linked to several top co-occurrence clusters. At a false discovery rate of 0.05, a later analysis linked 15,000 to 20,000 TCR beta sequences to specific HLA alleles. Linkage disequilibrium might explain the correlated functional status among segregating V segments, but an unknown experimental factor could not be ruled out. In the study, 164 TCR beta chains were listed as associated with cytomegalovirus. Presence/absence analyses assumed roughly uniform sequencing depth across donors, an assumption that may not hold. While some public TCRs were present in many individuals, most TCR sequences turned up only very rarely across donors. It was suggested by the authors that the approach could potentially be generalized to other disease states and immunological phenotypes. A further reported finding was that TCR beta sequences accurately predicted the HLA-A and HLA-B alleles for most subjects in the first cohort. The classifier was reported to diagnose cytomegalovirus status with high specificity and sensitivity in both the original and validation cohorts. In a later genetic analysis, fewer N-insertions in productive TCRs were reported among donors in an Asian-associated ancestry cluster than the approximately 710-donor mean. Strong co-occurrence of HLA alleles, especially DR and DQ, made assigning TCR associations to individual alleles difficult. In a later analysis, most CMV-associated TCR beta chains were found to appear HLA-restricted, with HLA associations seemingly driven largely by CMV exposure. In this cohort, only TCR beta chains were sequenced, and detectable features were limited by the absence of alpha or paired-chain data. A group of highly shared sequence variants was considered likely to be a technical artifact of the sequencing pipeline. Because some donors lacked HLA typing at each locus, the association tests relied only on the typed subset. In a later genetic analysis, a missense DCLRE1C variant was associated with V-gene and J-gene trimming of TCR beta chains, and the association was replicated in an independent cohort.

The cohort was made up of hundreds of healthy bone marrow donors. Cohort members were all nominally healthy when sampled, although unrecorded immune exposures were likely present. The donor was CMV seronegative and was included in the group of approximately 350 seronegative cohort members. Every donor gave a peripheral blood sample, and the peripheral blood mononuclear cells from that sample were used for TCR beta sequencing. The Qiagen DNeasy Blood Extraction Kit was used to extract genomic DNA from the blood cell samples. Library prep was done by the immunoSEQ multiplex PCR assay. For the multiplex PCR, a mixture combining 60 forward primers for TCR Vbeta segments and 13 reverse primers for TCR Jbeta segments was used. The CDR3 region of rearranged TCR beta genes was amplified from genomic DNA with a multiplex PCR assay. Amplified TCR beta libraries were sequenced as 87-base-pair reads on the Illumina HiSeq System. As for the original processing: A later analysis tallied around 87 million unique TCR beta chains across the 650 to 750 repertoires, and around 10 million of those chains were shared by two or more donors. Raw reads were error-corrected and collapsed into unique sequences with a nearest-neighbor algorithm that merged closely related sequences to remove PCR and sequencing errors. To assign V, D and J gene segments, CDR3 sequences were aligned to IMGT reference sequences. For a sequence to be retained, a match of at least six nucleotides to both a V gene segment and a J gene segment was required. Rearrangements were called productive when the CDR3 lacked stop codons and stayed in frame with V and J; all others were non-productive. Following IMGT convention, CDR3 was defined as the stretch from the second conserved V-encoded cysteine up to the conserved J-encoded phenylalanine. In an earlier analysis of just under 600 of the donors, sequences lacking an unambiguous match to a single V gene segment were excluded. In an earlier analysis of a few hundred of the donors, a V segment was called functional when productive rearrangements were above 56.7%, and segregating when the standard deviation between donors exceeded 5%. A statistical classification framework was developed to diagnose cytomegalovirus status using the catalog of TCR beta chain sequences. V and J gene assignment, in a later analysis, came from comparing TCR nucleotide sequences with IMGT/GENE-DB human TR gene sequences. In a later analysis, CDR3 sequences and most-parsimonious VDJ recombination scenarios were assigned using the TCRdist pipeline. In a later analysis, each TCR beta chain was defined by its CDR3 amino acid sequence together with its V-gene family, and reads lacking a unique V-gene family were excluded. To address suspected cross-contamination and a sequencing artifact, a later analysis removed roughly 580 highly shared, low-generation-probability nucleotide sequences. For each public chain, a later analysis derived a clonal expansion index from normalized ranks of inferred template counts within each repertoire. A later analysis computed generation probabilities with a VDJ recombination model fitted to out-of-frame rearrangements, and checked the results against IGoR. In a later analysis, TCR-TCR, TCR-HLA and TCR-CMV co-occurrence was scored with hypergeometric tests, and a repertoire-size bias correction was applied to TCR pairs. To estimate false discovery rates, a later analysis permuted the HLA or CMV assignments 20 times. In a later analysis, co-occurring TCRs were grouped with DBSCAN, and TCRdist sequence similarity was added when clustering was performed within HLA-allele-positive subsets. Co-occurrence clustering excluded repertoires with fewer than 30,000 or more than 120,000 public chains, plus five with anomalous nucleotide sharing. Held by TCRdb, this immuneACCESS table contains in-frame sequences only and omits some clones. Under half of the omission traces to an unresolved V gene where checked; the cause of the rest is unknown. V and J calls and clone size are those listed in that table; D and trimming were worked out from the DNA. The table for this sample lists around 110,000 clones; 60% to 85% of them were counted only once. Of the sample, roughly 1.5% is held by the ten largest clones.

The sequence was obtained from a young woman in good health and CMV-seronegative. Material: PBMCs.

The DNA reads as follows: TGTGCCACCCAGCCGGGACATATGAATTCACCCCTCCACTTT. Translated, this gives CATQPGHMNSPLHF. The rearranged segments are TRBV27 and TRBJ1-6; a weak D assignment points to TRBD1 (6 bases agree). V is cut by 10 bases and J by 7 bases, and the space between the germline ends is 17 bases. CDR1 MNHEY and CDR2 SMNVEV were looked up in the germline V gene (reference sequence). The CDR3, from cysteine to phenylalanine, totals 14 residues. The kept DNA is CDR3 alone, 42 bases in frame from the first base.